This T cell receptor (beta chain) was profiled in a study of T cells in narcolepsy. Study information: Donors had narcolepsy type 1 or type 2, or were healthy controls. General study points: Comparing one patient's CSF and blood CD4+ clonotypes highlighted HCRT- and TRIB2-specific autoreactive clonotypes. No autoreactive T cell clone sequences appeared in some memory CD4+ repertoires.

This CDR3 is 14 amino acids long. The J segment lost 5 bases and the V segment lost 6 bases, leaving 8 bases of the junction unmatched. The V gene's germline CDR1 is SQVTM and CDR2 ANQGSEA. Repertoires were generated with immunoSEQ multiplex PCR, while TCRdb's copy carries only in-frame clones and drops some. The table shows about 21,000 clones, with 92% occurring only once. To note about this clone: Its antigen remains unidentified.

The sample consisted of CD45RA- memory CD4+ T cells from PBMCs. The chain couples TRBV29-1 to TRBJ2-3; the match to TRBD2 covers 10 bases. The clonotype was recovered from a human donor with narcolepsy. This CDR3 reads CSVRTSGFLDTQYF. In DNA form, the CDR3 reads TGCAGCGTCCGGACTAGCGGTTTCTTAGATACGCAGTATTTT.